This T cell receptor (beta chain) was recovered during a study of T cell repertoires in cytomegalovirus infection. Study as a whole: It was recently identified HLA-C-restricted and well-studied HLA-B-restricted CMV epitopes that the study used. TCR beta signatures that were public indicated CMV infection and matching HLA type. General study results and limits: Individuals carrying CMV plus the relevant HLA were identified by cumulative frequency of public TCR beta families.

Worth noting for this clonotype: Antigen: not known.

The CDR3 is 14 amino acids. Germline V gene sequence: CDR1 MNHEY, CDR2 SVGAGI. Trimming took off 7 bases at V and 3 bases at J, with 16 bases between the two ends. MiXCR, applied by TCRdb to the reads, yields one record per CDR3 protein. This sample has around 770,000 distinct CDR3 sequences, with around 29% found just once. This receptor was identified in a human donor in good health (CMV status not recorded). Some clones in this sample may be carry-over from other donors' samples. This chain links TRBV6-5 with TRBJ2-7, with a possible D match to TRBD1 (6 bases). The sample here was cultured CD8+ T cells from PBMCs, taken from culture after CMV antigen stimulation. In nucleotides, the CDR3 is TGTGCCAGCACCCTCGGGCAGGGGTTCTACGAGCAGTACTTC. Translated: CASTLGQGFYEQYF.